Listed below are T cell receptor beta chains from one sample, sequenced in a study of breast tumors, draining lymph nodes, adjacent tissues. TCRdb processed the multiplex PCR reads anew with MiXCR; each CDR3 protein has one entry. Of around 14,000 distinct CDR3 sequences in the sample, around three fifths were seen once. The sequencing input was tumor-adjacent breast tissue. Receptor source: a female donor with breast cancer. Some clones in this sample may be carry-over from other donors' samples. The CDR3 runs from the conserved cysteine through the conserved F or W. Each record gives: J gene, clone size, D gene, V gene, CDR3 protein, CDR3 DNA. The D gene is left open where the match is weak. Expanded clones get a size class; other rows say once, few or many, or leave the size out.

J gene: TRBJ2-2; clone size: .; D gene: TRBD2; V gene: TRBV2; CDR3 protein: CASSKAGAYTEELFF; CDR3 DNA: TGTGCCAGCAGCAAAGCGGGAGCGTACACCGAGGAGCTGTTTTTT
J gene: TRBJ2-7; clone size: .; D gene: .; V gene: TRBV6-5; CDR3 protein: CASSHSPGSGEQYF; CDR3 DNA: TGTGCCAGCAGTCACTCTCCCGGGTCGGGGGAGCAGTACTTC
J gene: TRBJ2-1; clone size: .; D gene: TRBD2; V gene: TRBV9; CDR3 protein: CASSPGRATYNEQFF; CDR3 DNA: TGTGCCAGCAGCCCCGGGAGGGCCACCTACAATGAGCAGTTCTTC
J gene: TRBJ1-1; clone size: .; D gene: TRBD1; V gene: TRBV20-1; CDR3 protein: CSARETGNTAVFF; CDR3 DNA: TGCAGTGCTAGGGAGACAGGGAACACTGCAGTTTTCTTT
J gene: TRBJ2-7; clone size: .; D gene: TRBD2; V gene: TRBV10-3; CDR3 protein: CAISASGGLYEQYF; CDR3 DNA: TGTGCCATCAGTGCCTCGGGAGGGCTTTACGAGCAGTACTTC
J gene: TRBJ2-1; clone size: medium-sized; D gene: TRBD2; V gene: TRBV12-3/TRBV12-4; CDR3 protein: CASSLTSGRIGEQFF; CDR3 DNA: TGTGCCAGCAGCCTTACTAGCGGGAGGATTGGTGAGCAGTTCTTC
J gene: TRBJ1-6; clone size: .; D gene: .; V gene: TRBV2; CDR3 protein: CASSERVLNSPLHF; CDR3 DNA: TGTGCCAGCAGTGAAAGGGTACTTAATTCACCCCTCCACTTT
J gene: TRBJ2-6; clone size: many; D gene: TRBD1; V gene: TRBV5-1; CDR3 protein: CASSLAGGRVGANVLTF; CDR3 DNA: TGCGCCAGCAGCTTGGCAGGGGGCAGAGTGGGGGCCAACGTCCTGACTTTC
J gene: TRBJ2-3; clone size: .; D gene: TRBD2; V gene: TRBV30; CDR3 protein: CAWSVRRTSGRTDTQYF; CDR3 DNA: TGTGCCTGGAGTGTAAGGCGTACTAGCGGGAGGACAGATACGCAGTATTTT
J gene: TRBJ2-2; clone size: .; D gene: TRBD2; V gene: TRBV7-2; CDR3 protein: CASSKTPSGGAGELFF; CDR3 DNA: TGTGCCAGCAGTAAAACCCCCAGCGGGGGGGCCGGGGAGCTGTTTTTT
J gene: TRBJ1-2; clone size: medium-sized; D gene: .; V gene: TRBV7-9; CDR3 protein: CASSLNRASNYGYTF; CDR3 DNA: TGTGCCAGCAGCTTAAATAGAGCGTCGAACTATGGCTACACCTTC
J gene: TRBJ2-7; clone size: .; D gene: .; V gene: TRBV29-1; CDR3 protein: CSVAQGFAEQYF; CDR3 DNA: TGCAGCGTCGCACAGGGATTCGCCGAGCAGTACTTC
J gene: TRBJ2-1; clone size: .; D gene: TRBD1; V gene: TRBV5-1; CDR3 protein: CASSTGTGSFF; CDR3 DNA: TGCGCCAGCAGCACCGGGACAGGGTCGTTCTTC
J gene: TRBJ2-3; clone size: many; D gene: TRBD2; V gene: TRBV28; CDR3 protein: CASPPLAGEVDTQYF; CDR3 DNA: TGTGCCAGCCCCCCCTTGGCGGGAGAGGTAGATACGCAGTATTTT